The clone carrying this T cell receptor (beta chain) appeared once. Its specificity is unknown. Germline CDR1 and CDR2: ENHRY and SYGVKD. With 6 bases removed from V and 2 bases from J, the gap between germline ends came to 7 bases. This CDR3 has 12 amino acids. These data belong to a study of T-cell memory formation after mild COVID-19. Overall study: TCR clusters showed largely donor specificity. Study-level findings and limits: The second-wave clones peaking on day 37 were not confirmed as SARS-CoV-2-specific. Day 15 to 85 contracting clones showed balanced CD4/CD8; later expanders leaned CD4+.

From the 5' RACE reads, TCRdb called clonotypes with MiXCR, one entry per CDR3 protein. The table lists 150,000 or so distinct CDR3 sequences, 13% to 15% of them singletons, with less than 15% in the top ten. V and J are TRBV10-3 and TRBJ1-1; D is ambiguous. The sequence was collected from an adult woman who had mild COVID-19 (a few samples of this study predate the infection). Cell type and time point are not known. Sequenced material: PBMCs or a T cell subset sorted from them (not recorded which). Written as DNA, the CDR3 is TGTGCCATCAGAGGGATCAACACTGAAGCTTTCTTT. Its translation: CAIRGINTEAFF.